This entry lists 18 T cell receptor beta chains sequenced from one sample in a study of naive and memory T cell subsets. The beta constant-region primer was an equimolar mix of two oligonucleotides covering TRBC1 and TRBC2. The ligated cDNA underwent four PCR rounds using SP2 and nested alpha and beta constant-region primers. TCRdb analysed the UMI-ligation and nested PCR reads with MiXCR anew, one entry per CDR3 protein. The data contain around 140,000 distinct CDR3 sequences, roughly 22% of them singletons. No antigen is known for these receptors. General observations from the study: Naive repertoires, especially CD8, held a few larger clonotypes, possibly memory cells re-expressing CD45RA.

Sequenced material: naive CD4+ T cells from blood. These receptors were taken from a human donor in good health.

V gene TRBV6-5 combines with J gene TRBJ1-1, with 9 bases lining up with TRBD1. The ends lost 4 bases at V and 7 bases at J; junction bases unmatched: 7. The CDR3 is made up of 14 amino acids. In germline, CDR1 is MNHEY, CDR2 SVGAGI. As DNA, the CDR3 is TGTGCCAGCAGTTCGCCCCGGGGACAGGGTGAAGCTTTCTTT. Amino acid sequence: CASSSPRGQGEAFF.

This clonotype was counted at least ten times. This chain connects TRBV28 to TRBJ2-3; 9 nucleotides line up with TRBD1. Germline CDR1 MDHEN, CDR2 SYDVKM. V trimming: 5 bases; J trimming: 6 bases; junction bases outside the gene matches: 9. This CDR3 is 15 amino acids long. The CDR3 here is CASSPSGTGWDTQYF. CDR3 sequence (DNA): TGTGCCAGCAGTCCCTCCGGGACAGGGTGGGATACGCAGTATTTT.

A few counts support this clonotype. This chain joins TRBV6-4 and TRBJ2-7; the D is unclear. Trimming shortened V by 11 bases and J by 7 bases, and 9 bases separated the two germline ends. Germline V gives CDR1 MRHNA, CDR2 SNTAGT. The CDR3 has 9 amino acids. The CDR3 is CAPMKEQYF. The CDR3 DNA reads TGTGCCCCAATGAAGGAGCAGTACTTC.

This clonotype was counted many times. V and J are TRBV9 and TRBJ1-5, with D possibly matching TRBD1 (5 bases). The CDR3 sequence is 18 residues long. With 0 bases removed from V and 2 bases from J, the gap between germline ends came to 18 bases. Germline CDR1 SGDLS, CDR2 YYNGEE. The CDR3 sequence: CASSVGEQGGDGNQPQHF. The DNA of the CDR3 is TGTGCCAGCAGCGTAGGAGAGCAGGGAGGAGATGGCAATCAGCCCCAGCATTTT.

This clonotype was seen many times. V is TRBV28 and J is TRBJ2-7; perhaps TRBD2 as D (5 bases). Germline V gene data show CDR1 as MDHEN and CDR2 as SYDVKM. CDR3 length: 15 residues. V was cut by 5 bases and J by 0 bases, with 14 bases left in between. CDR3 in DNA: TGTGCCAGCAGTCCCCCGGGGTCCTTCTCCTACGAGCAGTACTTC. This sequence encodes CASSPPGSFSYEQYF. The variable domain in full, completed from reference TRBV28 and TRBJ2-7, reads DVKVTQSSRYLVKRTGEKVFLECVQDMDHENMFWYRQDPGLGLRLIYFSYDVKMKEKGDIPEGYSVSREKKERFSLILESASTNQTSMYLCASSPPGSFSYEQYFGPGTRLTVT.

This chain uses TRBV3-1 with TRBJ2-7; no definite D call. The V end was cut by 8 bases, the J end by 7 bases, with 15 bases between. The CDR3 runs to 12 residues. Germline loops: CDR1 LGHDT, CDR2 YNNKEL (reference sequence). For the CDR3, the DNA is TGTGCCAGCTCAGAGCGAATGGGGGAGCAGTACTTC. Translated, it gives CASSERMGEQYF.

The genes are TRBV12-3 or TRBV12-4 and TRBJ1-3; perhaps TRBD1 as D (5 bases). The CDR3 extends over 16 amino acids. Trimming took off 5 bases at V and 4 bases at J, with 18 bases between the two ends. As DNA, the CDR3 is TGTGCCAGCAGTCCGCGACAGAGCCGATGGGGAAACACCATATATTTT. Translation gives CASSPRQSRWGNTIYF.

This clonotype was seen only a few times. This CDR3 reads CASSYSALGRTGELFF. CDR3 DNA sequence: TGTGCCAGCAGTTACTCGGCCCTCGGGAGGACCGGGGAGCTGTTTTTT. This sequence joins TRBV6-6 and TRBJ2-2; 7 nucleotides align to TRBD2. The V segment lost 0 bases and the J segment 5 bases; nucleotides outside the gene matches: 6. Germline V gene data show CDR1 as MNHNY and CDR2 as SVGAGI (reference sequence). The CDR3 consists of 16 residues.

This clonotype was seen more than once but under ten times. In DNA, the CDR3 is TGTGCCAGCTCACCCCTGGGACAGTCCAATTCACCCCTCCACTTT. Protein: CASSPLGQSNSPLHF. This chain connects TRBV18 to TRBJ1-6, with TRBD1 matching 7 bases. Germline V gene data show CDR1 as KGHSH and CDR2 as LQKENI. The CDR3 sequence is 15 residues long. The ends lost 3 bases at V and 7 bases at J; junction bases unmatched: 6.

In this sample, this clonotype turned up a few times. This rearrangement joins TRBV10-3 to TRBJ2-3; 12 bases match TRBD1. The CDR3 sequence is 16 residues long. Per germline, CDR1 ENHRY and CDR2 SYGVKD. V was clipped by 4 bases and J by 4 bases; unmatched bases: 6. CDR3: CAISGPGQGASDTQYF. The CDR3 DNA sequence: TGTGCCATCAGTGGTCCGGGACAGGGGGCTTCAGATACGCAGTATTTT.

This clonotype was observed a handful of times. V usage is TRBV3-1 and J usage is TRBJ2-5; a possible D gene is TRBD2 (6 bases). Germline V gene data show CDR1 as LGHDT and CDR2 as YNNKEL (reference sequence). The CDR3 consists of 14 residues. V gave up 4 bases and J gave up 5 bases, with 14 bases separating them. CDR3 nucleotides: TGTGCCAGCAGCCCTATGTTCCGGGGGGAGACCCAGTACTTC. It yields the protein CASSPMFRGETQYF.

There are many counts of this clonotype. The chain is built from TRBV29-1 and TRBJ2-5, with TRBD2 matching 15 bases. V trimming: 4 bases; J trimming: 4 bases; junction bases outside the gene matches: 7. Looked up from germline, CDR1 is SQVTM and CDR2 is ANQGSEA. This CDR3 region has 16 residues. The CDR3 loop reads CSVVPRTSGRGETQYF. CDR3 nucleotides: TGCAGCGTTGTCCCCCGGACTAGCGGGAGGGGAGAGACCCAGTACTTC. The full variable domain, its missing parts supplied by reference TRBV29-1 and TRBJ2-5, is SAVISQKPSRDICQRGTSLTIQCQVDSQVTMMFWYRQQPGQSLTLIATANQGSEATYESGFVIDKFPISRPNLTFSTLTVSNMSPEDSSIYLCSVVPRTSGRGETQYFGPGTRLLVL.

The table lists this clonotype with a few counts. DNA for the CDR3: TGTGCCAGCAGCCTAGACCGAGGTGGGGCCAACGTCCTGACTTTC. Translated, it gives CASSLDRGGANVLTF. This chain joins TRBV5-4 and TRBJ2-6; D not certain. The germline gives CDR1 SGHNT, CDR2 YYREEE (reference sequence). Trimming cost V 4 bases and J 3 bases, with 11 bases left between them. The CDR3 is made up of 15 amino acids.

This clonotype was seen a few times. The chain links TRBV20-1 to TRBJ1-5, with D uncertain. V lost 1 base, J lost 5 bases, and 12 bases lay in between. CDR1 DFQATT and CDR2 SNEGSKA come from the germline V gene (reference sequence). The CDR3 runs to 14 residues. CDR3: CSARAPLSDQPQHF. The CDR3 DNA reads TGCAGTGCTAGAGCGCCGCTTAGTGATCAGCCCCAGCATTTT.

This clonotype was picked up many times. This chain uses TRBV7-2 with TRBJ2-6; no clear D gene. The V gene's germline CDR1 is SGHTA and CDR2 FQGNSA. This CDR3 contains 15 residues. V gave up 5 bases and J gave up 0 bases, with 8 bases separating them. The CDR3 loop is CASSDHISGANVLTF. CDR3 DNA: TGTGCCAGCAGCGACCATATCTCTGGGGCCAACGTCCTGACTTTC.

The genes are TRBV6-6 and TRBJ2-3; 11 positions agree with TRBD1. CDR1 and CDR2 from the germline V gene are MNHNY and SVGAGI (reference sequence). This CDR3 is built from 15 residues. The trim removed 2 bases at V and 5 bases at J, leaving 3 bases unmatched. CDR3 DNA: TGTGCCAGCAGTTACGGGACAGGGGGGGGAGATACGCAGTATTTT. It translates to CASSYGTGGGDTQYF.

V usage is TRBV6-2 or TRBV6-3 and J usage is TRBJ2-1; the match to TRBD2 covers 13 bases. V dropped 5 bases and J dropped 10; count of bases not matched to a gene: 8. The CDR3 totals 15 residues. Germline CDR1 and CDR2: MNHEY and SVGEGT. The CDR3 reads CASSPGTSGNREQFF. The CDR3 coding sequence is TGTGCCAGCAGTCCGGGGACTAGCGGGAACAGGGAGCAGTTCTTC.

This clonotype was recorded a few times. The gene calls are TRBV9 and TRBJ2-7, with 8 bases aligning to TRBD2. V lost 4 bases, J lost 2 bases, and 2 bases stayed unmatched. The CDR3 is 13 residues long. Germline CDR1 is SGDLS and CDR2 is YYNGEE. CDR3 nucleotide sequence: TGTGCCAGCAGCTCGGGAGGGCCCTACGAGCAGTACTTC. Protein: CASSSGGPYEQYF.